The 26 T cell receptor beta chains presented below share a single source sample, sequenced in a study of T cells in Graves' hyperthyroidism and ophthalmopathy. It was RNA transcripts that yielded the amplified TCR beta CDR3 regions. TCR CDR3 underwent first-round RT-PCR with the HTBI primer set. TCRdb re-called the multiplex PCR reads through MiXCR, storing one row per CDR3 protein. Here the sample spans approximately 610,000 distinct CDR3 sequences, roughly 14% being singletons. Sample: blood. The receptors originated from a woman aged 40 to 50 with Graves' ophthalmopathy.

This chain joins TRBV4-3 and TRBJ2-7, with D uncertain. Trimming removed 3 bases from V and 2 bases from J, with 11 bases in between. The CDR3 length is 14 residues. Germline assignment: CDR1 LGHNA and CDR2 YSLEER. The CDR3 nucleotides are TGCGCCAGCAGCCATGGAACGGGCCCCTACGAGCAGTACTTC. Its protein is CASSHGTGPYEQYF.

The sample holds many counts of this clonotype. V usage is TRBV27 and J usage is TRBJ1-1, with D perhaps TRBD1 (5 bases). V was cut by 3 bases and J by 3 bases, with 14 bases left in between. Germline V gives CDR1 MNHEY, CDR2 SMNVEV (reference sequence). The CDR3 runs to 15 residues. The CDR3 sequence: CASSLIGREDTEAFF. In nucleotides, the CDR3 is TGTGCCAGCAGTTTGATCGGCAGGGAGGACACTGAAGCTTTCTTT.

This CDR3 is CASRRTGSEAFF. The CDR3 bases are TGTGCCAGCAGAAGGACAGGGAGTGAAGCTTTCTTT. The rearrangement joins TRBV6-1 to TRBJ1-1; 8 nucleotides align to TRBD1. This CDR3 is built from 12 residues. The V and J ends lost 6 bases and 7 bases, in that order; junction bases with no gene match: 4. Germline CDR1 MNHNS, CDR2 SASEGT.

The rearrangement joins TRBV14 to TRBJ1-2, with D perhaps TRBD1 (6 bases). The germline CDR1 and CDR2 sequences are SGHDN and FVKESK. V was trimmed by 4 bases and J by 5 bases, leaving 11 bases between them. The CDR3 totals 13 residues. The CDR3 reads CASSPGVAYGYTF. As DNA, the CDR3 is TGTGCCAGCAGCCCAGGGGTGGCGTATGGCTACACCTTC.

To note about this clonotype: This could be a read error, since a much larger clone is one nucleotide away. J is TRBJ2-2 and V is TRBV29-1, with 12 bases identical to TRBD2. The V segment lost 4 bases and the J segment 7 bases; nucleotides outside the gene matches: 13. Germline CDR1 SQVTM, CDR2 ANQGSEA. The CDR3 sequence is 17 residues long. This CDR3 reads CSVAERRLAGVNGELFF. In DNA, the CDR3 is TGCAGCGTTGCAGAGCGGCGACTAGCGGGAGTGAACGGGGAGCTGTTTTTT.

The CDR3 DNA reads TGTGCCAGCACCCCTGGGGACAGGGGTGGGAGCACTGAAGCTTTCTTT. This sequence encodes CASTPGDRGGSTEAFF. The J gene is TRBJ1-1, the V gene TRBV27; 10 positions match TRBD1. J was trimmed by 4 bases and V by 7 bases; bases with no gene match: 12. Germline V gene lookup returns CDR1 MNHEY and CDR2 SMNVEV (reference sequence). The CDR3 covers 16 residues.

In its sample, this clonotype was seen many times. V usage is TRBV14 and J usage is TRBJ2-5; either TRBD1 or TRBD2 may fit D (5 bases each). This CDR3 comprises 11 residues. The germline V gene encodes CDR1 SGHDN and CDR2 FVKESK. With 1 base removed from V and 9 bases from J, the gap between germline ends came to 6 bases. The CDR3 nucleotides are TGTGCCAGCAGCCAAGCGGGACCCCAGTACTTC. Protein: CASSQAGPQYF.

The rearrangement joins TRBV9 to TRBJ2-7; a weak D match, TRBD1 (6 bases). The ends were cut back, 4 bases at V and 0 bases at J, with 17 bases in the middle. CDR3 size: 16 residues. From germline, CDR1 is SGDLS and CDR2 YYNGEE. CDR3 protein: CASSRTTGASSYEQYF. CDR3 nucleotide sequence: TGTGCCAGCAGCCGAACGACAGGCGCGAGCTCCTACGAGCAGTACTTC. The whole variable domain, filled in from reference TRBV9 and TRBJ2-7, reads DSGVTQTPKHLITATGQRVTLRCSPRSGDLSVYWYQQSLDQGLQFLIQYYNGEERAKGNILERFSAQQFPDLHSELNLSSLELGDSALYFCASSRTTGASSYEQYFGPGTRLTVT.

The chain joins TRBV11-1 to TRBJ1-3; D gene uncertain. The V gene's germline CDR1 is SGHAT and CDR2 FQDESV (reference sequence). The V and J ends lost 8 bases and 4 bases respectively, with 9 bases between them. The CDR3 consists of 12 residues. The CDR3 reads CASSTLGNTIYF. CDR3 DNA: TGTGCCAGCTCGACACTGGGAAACACCATATATTTT.

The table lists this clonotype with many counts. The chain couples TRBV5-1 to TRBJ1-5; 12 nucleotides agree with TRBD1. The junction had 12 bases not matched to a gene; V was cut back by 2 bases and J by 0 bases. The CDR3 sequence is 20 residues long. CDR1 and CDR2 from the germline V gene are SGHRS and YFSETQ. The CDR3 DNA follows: TGCGCCAGCAGCTTTAACAAACCGGGACAGGGGGCTTTTAGCAATCAGCCCCAGCATTTT. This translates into CASSFNKPGQGAFSNQPQHF.

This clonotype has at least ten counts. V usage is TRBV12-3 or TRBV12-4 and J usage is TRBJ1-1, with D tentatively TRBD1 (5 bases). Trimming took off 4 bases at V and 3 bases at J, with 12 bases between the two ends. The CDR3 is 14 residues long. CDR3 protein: CASSYQGGYTEAFF. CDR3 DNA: TGTGCCAGCAGTTATCAGGGCGGGTACACTGAAGCTTTCTTT.

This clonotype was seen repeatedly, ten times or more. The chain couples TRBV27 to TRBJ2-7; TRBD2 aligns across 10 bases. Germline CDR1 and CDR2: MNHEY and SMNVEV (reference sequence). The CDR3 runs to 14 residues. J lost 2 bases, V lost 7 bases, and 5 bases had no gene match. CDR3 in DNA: TGTGCCAGCACTCGAGCGGGAGGGGCCTACGAGCAGTACTTC. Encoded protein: CASTRAGGAYEQYF.

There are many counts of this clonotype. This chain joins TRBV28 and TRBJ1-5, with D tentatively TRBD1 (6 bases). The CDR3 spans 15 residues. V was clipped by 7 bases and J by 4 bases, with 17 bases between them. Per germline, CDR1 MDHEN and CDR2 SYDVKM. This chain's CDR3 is CASIRGGTLNQPQHF. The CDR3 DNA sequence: TGTGCCAGCATTAGAGGGGGGACACTGAATCAGCCCCAGCATTTT.

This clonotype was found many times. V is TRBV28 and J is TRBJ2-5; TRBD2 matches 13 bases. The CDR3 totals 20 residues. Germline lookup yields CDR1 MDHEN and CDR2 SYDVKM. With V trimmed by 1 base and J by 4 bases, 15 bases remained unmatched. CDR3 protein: CASSLLPPTSGRARGETQYF. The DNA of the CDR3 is TGTGCCAGCAGTTTATTACCCCCCACTAGCGGGAGGGCCCGGGGAGAGACCCAGTACTTC.

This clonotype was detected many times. In DNA, the CDR3 is TGTGCCACTAATCCGGGACAGACTAACTATGGCTACACCTTC. This encodes CATNPGQTNYGYTF. The gene calls are TRBV15 and TRBJ1-2; TRBD1 agrees at 7 bases. V trimming: 9 bases; J trimming: 0 bases; junction bases outside the gene matches: 7. CDR1 and CDR2 (germline): LNHNV, YYDKDF (reference sequence). CDR3 length: 14 residues.

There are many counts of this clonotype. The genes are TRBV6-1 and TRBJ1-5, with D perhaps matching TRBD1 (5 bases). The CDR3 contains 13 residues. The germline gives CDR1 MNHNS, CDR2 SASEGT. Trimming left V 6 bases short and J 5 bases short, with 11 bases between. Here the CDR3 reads CASSDDSYQPQHF. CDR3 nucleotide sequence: TGTGCCAGCAGCGACGACAGTTATCAGCCCCAGCATTTT.

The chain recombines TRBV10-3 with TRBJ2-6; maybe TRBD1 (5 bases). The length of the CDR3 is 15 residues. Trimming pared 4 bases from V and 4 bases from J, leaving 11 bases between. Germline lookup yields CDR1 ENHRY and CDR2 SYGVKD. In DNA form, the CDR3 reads TGTGCCATCAGTGGTGGGGCAGGAGGGGCCAACGTCCTGACTTTC. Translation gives CAISGGAGGANVLTF.

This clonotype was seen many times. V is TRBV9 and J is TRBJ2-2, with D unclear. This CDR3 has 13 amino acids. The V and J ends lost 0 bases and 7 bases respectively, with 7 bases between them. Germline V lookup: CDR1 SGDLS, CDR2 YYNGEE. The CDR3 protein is CASSVVSGGELFF. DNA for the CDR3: TGTGCCAGCAGCGTAGTCTCGGGCGGGGAGCTGTTTTTT.

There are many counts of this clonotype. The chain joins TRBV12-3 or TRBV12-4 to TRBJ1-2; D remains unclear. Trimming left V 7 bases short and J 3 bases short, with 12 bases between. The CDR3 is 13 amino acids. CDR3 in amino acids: CASIKDGYYGYTF. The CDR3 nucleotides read TGTGCCAGCATCAAGGACGGGTACTATGGCTACACCTTC.

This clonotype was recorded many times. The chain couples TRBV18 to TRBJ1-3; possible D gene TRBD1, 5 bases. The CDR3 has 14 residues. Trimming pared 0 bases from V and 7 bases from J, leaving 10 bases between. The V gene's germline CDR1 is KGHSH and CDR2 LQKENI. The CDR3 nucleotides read TGTGCCAGCTCACCACCGACAGTACGGAACACCATATATTTT. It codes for CASSPPTVRNTIYF.

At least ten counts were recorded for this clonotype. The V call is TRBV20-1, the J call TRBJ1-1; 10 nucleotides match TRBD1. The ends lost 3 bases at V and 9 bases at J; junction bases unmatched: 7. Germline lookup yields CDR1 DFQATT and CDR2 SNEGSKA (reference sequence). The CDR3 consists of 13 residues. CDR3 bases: TGCAGTGCTAGTGGGACAGGGGTAAACCAAGCTTTCTTT. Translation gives CSASGTGVNQAFF.

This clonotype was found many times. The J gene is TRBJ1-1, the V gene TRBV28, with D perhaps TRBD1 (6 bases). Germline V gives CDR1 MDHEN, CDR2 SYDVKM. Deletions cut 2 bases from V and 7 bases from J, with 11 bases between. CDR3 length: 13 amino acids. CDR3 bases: TGTGCCAGCAGTTTAAGGGGGAGAGATGAAGCTTTCTTT. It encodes CASSLRGRDEAFF. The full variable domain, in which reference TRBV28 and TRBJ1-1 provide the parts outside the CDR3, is DVKVTQSSRYLVKRTGEKVFLECVQDMDHENMFWYRQDPGLGLRLIYFSYDVKMKEKGDIPEGYSVSREKKERFSLILESASTNQTSMYLCASSLRGRDEAFFGQGTRLTVV.

This CDR3 is CASSIRQVEDTEAFF. The CDR3 DNA is TGTGCCAGCAGTATCCGACAGGTCGAAGACACTGAAGCTTTCTTT. V and J are TRBV28 and TRBJ1-1; TRBD1 is a possible D gene (6 bases). The CDR3 has 15 residues. Germline V gene lookup returns CDR1 MDHEN and CDR2 SYDVKM. Trimming shortened V by 5 bases and J by 3 bases, and 16 bases separated the two germline ends.

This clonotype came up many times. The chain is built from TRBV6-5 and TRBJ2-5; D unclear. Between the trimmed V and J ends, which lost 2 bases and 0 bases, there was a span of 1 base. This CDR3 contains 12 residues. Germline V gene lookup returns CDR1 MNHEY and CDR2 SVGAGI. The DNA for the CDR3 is TGTGCCAGCAGTTACAACCAAGAGACCCAGTACTTC. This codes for CASSYNQETQYF.

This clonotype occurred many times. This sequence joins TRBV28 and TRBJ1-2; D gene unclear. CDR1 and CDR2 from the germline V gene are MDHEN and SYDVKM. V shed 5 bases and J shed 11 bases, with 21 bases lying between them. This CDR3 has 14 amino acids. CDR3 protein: CASSTQVEPQGYTF. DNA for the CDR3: TGTGCCAGCAGTACTCAGGTGGAGCCACAAGGTTACACCTTC.

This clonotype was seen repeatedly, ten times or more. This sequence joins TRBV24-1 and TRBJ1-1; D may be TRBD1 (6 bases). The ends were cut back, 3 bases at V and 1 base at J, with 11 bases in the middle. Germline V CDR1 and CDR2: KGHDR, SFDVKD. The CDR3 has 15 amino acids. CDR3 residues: CATSDHRDENTEAFF. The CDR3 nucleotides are TGTGCCACCAGTGATCACAGGGACGAGAACACTGAAGCTTTCTTT.